A selection of T cell receptor beta chains follows, all from one sample in a study of cytomegalovirus exposure and HLA in healthy donors. Assay used: immunoSEQ multiplex PCR; TCRdb lists only in-frame clones, some missing. Among about 130,000 clones, 80% were seen once, and the ten largest hold under 6%. Sequenced sample: PBMCs. The receptors shown here come from a man between 25 and 39 years old in good health and CMV-seronegative. CDR3s include the opening cysteine and the closing phenylalanine or tryptophan. Fields, in order: D gene, clone size, V gene, J gene, CDR3 length, CDR3 protein, CDR3 DNA. A D gene is named only where the DNA matches it firmly. A row's size may be missing; if present it is once, few, many or a size class.

d_gene: .; abundance: .; v_gene: TRBV5-6; j_gene: TRBJ2-2; len: 15; CDR3aa: CASSLDGGYTGELFF; CDR3nt: TGTGCCAGCAGCTTGGATGGAGGGTACACCGGGGAGCTGTTTTTT
d_gene: .; abundance: .; v_gene: TRBV4-1; j_gene: TRBJ1-3; len: 14; CDR3aa: CASSHDSPGNTIYF; CDR3nt: TGCGCCAGCAGCCACGACAGCCCTGGAAACACCATATATTTT
d_gene: .; abundance: .; v_gene: TRBV13; j_gene: TRBJ2-5; len: 15; CDR3aa: CASSRAKGGGETQYF; CDR3nt: TGTGCCAGCAGCCGGGCCAAGGGTGGAGGAGAGACCCAGTACTTC
d_gene: TRBD1; abundance: .; v_gene: TRBV13; j_gene: TRBJ1-2; len: 13; CDR3aa: CASSFRGGFGYTF; CDR3nt: TGTGCCAGCAGCTTCAGAGGGGGCTTTGGCTACACCTTC
d_gene: .; abundance: .; v_gene: TRBV7-9; j_gene: TRBJ2-3; len: 15; CDR3aa: CASSPVGASTDTQYF; CDR3nt: TGTGCCAGCAGCCCCGTGGGGGCAAGCACAGATACGCAGTATTTT
d_gene: .; abundance: few; v_gene: TRBV6-4; j_gene: TRBJ2-1; len: 16; CDR3aa: CASSDSRVSRYNEQFF; CDR3nt: TGTGCCAGCAGTGACTCGAGGGTCAGCAGATACAATGAGCAGTTCTTC
d_gene: TRBD2; abundance: .; v_gene: TRBV5-1; j_gene: TRBJ2-5; len: 13; CDR3aa: CASSGTSVETQYF; CDR3nt: TGCGCCAGCAGCGGGACTAGCGTGGAGACCCAGTACTTC
d_gene: .; abundance: .; v_gene: TRBV27; j_gene: TRBJ2-3; len: 15; CDR3aa: CASRWDIRNTDTQYF; CDR3nt: TGTGCCAGCAGATGGGACATCCGGAACACAGATACGCAGTATTTT
d_gene: .; abundance: .; v_gene: TRBV5-1; j_gene: TRBJ1-5; len: 14; CDR3aa: CASSLEFRSQPQHF; CDR3nt: TGCGCCAGCAGCTTGGAGTTTCGCAGTCAGCCCCAGCATTTT
d_gene: TRBD2; abundance: .; v_gene: TRBV15; j_gene: TRBJ2-7; len: 12; CDR3aa: CATSRSGAEQYF; CDR3nt: TGTGCCACCAGCAGGAGCGGGGCCGAGCAGTACTTC
d_gene: .; abundance: .; v_gene: TRBV6-6; j_gene: TRBJ2-7; len: 12; CDR3aa: CASSWGAYEQYF; CDR3nt: TGTGCCAGCAGTTGGGGAGCCTACGAGCAGTACTTC
d_gene: TRBD1; abundance: .; v_gene: TRBV5-8; j_gene: TRBJ2-3; len: 16; CDR3aa: CASSPGTGGLTDTQYF; CDR3nt: TGTGCCAGCAGCCCCGGGACAGGGGGCCTCACAGATACGCAGTATTTT
d_gene: .; abundance: .; v_gene: TRBV15; j_gene: TRBJ2-2; len: 17; CDR3aa: CATKPGSGREFTGELFF; CDR3nt: TGTGCCACCAAACCAGGTAGTGGTCGGGAGTTCACCGGGGAGCTGTTTTTT
d_gene: .; abundance: once; v_gene: TRBV18; j_gene: TRBJ1-3; len: 16; CDR3aa: CASSPTGGLTGNTIYF; CDR3nt: TGTGCCAGCTCACCCACCGGGGGGTTGACTGGAAACACCATATATTTT
d_gene: .; abundance: .; v_gene: TRBV5-5; j_gene: TRBJ2-3; len: 16; CDR3aa: CASSREGSSRTDTQYF; CDR3nt: TGTGCCAGCAGCCGAGAGGGATCCAGTCGCACAGATACGCAGTATTTT
d_gene: .; abundance: .; v_gene: TRBV4-1; j_gene: TRBJ2-7; len: 15; CDR3aa: CASSNIGQYTYEQYF; CDR3nt: TGCGCCAGCAGCAACATAGGACAGTACACCTACGAGCAGTACTTC
d_gene: TRBD1; abundance: once; v_gene: TRBV10-3; j_gene: TRBJ2-1; len: 15; CDR3aa: CAIMFGTGRYNEQFF; CDR3nt: TGTGCCATCATGTTTGGGACAGGGCGATACAATGAGCAGTTCTTC
d_gene: TRBD2; abundance: few; v_gene: TRBV28; j_gene: TRBJ2-4; len: 15; CDR3aa: CASTLGGGPKNIQYF; CDR3nt: TGTGCCAGCACCTTGGGGGGAGGGCCCAAAAACATTCAGTACTTC
d_gene: TRBD1; abundance: .; v_gene: TRBV9; j_gene: TRBJ2-1; len: 16; CDR3aa: CASSVSTLGGRGEQFF; CDR3nt: TGTGCCAGCAGCGTGTCGACTTTAGGGGGCCGGGGTGAGCAGTTCTTC
d_gene: TRBD1; abundance: once; v_gene: TRBV7-6; j_gene: TRBJ2-7; len: 15; CDR3aa: CASSLGRSRGNEQYF; CDR3nt: TGTGCCAGCAGCTTAGGTAGGAGCAGGGGGAACGAGCAGTACTTC
d_gene: .; abundance: .; v_gene: TRBV12-5; j_gene: TRBJ2-1; len: 12; CDR3aa: CASGPVWFGQFF; CDR3nt: TGTGCTAGTGGACCGGTGTGGTTTGGGCAGTTCTTC
d_gene: .; abundance: .; v_gene: TRBV4-2; j_gene: TRBJ2-5; len: 12; CDR3aa: CASSPNGETQYF; CDR3nt: TGTGCCAGCAGCCCTAATGGTGAGACCCAGTACTTC
d_gene: .; abundance: few; v_gene: TRBV27; j_gene: TRBJ1-4; len: 15; CDR3aa: CASSPTSGTNEKLFF; CDR3nt: TGTGCCAGCAGTCCCACGTCAGGGACTAATGAAAAACTGTTTTTT
d_gene: .; abundance: .; v_gene: TRBV7-9; j_gene: TRBJ1-4; len: 14; CDR3aa: CASSFGHLNEKLFF; CDR3nt: TGTGCCAGCAGCTTTGGACACCTTAATGAAAAACTGTTTTTT
d_gene: .; abundance: .; v_gene: TRBV7-2; j_gene: TRBJ2-1; len: 15; CDR3aa: CASSFRPRADNEQFF; CDR3nt: TGTGCCAGCAGCTTTCGTCCCAGGGCAGACAATGAGCAGTTCTTC
d_gene: .; abundance: once; v_gene: TRBV7-3; j_gene: TRBJ2-1; len: 16; CDR3aa: CASSLEQASSYNEQFF; CDR3nt: TGTGCCAGCAGCTTAGAACAGGCGAGCTCCTACAATGAGCAGTTCTTC
d_gene: TRBD1; abundance: .; v_gene: TRBV4-3; j_gene: TRBJ2-7; len: 15; CDR3aa: CASRRRQGPPHEQYF; CDR3nt: TGCGCCAGCAGACGAAGACAGGGACCCCCCCACGAGCAGTACTTC
d_gene: TRBD2; abundance: .; v_gene: TRBV7-9; j_gene: TRBJ2-7; len: 14; CDR3aa: CASSLSGSPYEQYF; CDR3nt: TGTGCCAGCAGTTTGAGCGGGAGCCCTTACGAGCAGTACTTC
d_gene: .; abundance: .; v_gene: TRBV7-9; j_gene: TRBJ1-1; len: 11; CDR3aa: CASSQNTEAFF; CDR3nt: TGTGCCAGCAGCCAAAACACTGAAGCTTTCTTT
d_gene: .; abundance: .; v_gene: TRBV10-2; j_gene: TRBJ1-5; len: 13; CDR3aa: CASSAGISQPQHF; CDR3nt: TGCGCCAGCAGTGCCGGGATTTCACAGCCCCAGCATTTT
d_gene: .; abundance: .; v_gene: TRBV7-2; j_gene: TRBJ1-5; len: 13; CDR3aa: CASSLAGDQPQHF; CDR3nt: TGTGCCAGCAGCTTGGCAGGGGATCAGCCCCAGCATTTT
d_gene: TRBD2; abundance: .; v_gene: TRBV15; j_gene: TRBJ2-1; len: 16; CDR3aa: CATSSFGTSAYNEQFF; CDR3nt: TGTGCCACCAGCAGCTTTGGGACTAGCGCCTACAATGAGCAGTTCTTC
d_gene: .; abundance: .; v_gene: TRBV4-1; j_gene: TRBJ1-5; len: 16; CDR3aa: CASSQDNRVWNQPQHF; CDR3nt: TGCGCCAGCAGCCAAGATAACAGGGTTTGGAATCAGCCCCAGCATTTT
d_gene: TRBD1; abundance: .; v_gene: TRBV29-1; j_gene: TRBJ2-3; len: 13; CDR3aa: CSVGQGGTDTQYF; CDR3nt: TGCAGCGTTGGGCAGGGGGGCACAGATACGCAGTATTTT
d_gene: .; abundance: .; v_gene: TRBV6-4; j_gene: TRBJ1-3; len: 17; CDR3aa: CASSNSAERFSGNTIYF; CDR3nt: TGTGCCAGCAGCAACTCGGCGGAAAGATTCTCTGGAAACACCATATATTTT
d_gene: .; abundance: .; v_gene: TRBV7-2; j_gene: TRBJ2-7; len: 16; CDR3aa: CASSPYPGTSTYEQYF; CDR3nt: TGTGCCAGCAGCCCCTATCCCGGGACATCCACCTACGAGCAGTACTTC